Below, one T cell receptor (beta chain) is given with its context. This entry is derived from a study of blood T cell repertoires in COVID-19. This CDR3 spans 14 amino acids. Germline assignment: CDR1 SEHNR and CDR2 FQNEAQ (reference sequence). Trimming at V came to 5 bases and at J to 3 bases, leaving 6 bases not matched to a gene. The data were produced by immunoSEQ multiplex PCR, yet TCRdb's version contains in-frame clones alone and is incomplete. The sample shows roughly 150,000 clones, more than 70% of them seen only once. This receptor was obtained from a man in his sixties with acute or convalescent COVID-19. Material: peripheral blood. The J gene is TRBJ1-2, the V gene TRBV7-9; 7 bases match TRBD1. This CDR3 reads CASSPRQGYYGYTF. In DNA, the CDR3 is TGTGCCAGCAGCCCCCGACAGGGCTACTATGGCTACACCTTC.